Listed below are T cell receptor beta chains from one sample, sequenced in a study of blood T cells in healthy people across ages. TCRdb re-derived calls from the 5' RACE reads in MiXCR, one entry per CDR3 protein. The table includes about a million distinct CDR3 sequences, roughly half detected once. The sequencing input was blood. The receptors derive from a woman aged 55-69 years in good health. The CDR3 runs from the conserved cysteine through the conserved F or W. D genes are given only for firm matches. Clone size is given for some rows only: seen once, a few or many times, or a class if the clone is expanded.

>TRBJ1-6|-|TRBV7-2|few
CASSLGGESSPLHF
TGTGCCAGCAGCTTGGGGGGGGAGAGTTCACCCCTCCACTTT
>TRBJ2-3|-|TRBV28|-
CASSFQTAQGDTQYF
TGTGCCAGCAGTTTTCAGACCGCGCAGGGGGATACGCAGTATTTT
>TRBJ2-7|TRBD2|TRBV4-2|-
CASSQDQREYEQYF
TGTGCCAGCAGCCAAGACCAGCGGGAGTACGAGCAGTACTTC
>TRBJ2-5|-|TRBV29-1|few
CSVRDWAQYF
TGCAGCGTCAGAGACTGGGCCCAGTACTTC
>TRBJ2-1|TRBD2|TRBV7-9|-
CASSLDPREINEQFF
TGTGCCAGCAGCTTAGACCCGCGGGAGATCAATGAGCAGTTCTTC
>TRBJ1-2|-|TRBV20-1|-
CSARIRQNYGYTF
TGCAGTGCTAGAATAAGGCAGAACTATGGCTACACCTTC
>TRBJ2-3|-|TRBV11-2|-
CASSLIPSDTQYF
TGTGCCAGCAGCTTAATCCCCTCAGATACGCAGTATTTT
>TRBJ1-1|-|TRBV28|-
CASSFTGQTTEAFF
TGTGCCAGCAGTTTTACAGGGCAGACCACTGAAGCTTTCTTT
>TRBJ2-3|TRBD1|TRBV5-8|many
CASSPGTESTDTQYF
TGTGCCAGCAGCCCTGGGACAGAAAGCACAGATACGCAGTATTTT
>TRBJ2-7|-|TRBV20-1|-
CSASTLRGPEQYF
TGCAGTGCTAGTACCCTAAGGGGACCCGAGCAGTACTTC
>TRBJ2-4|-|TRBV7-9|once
CASSVDRGRDIQYF
TGTGCCAGCAGCGTAGACCGGGGACGAGACATTCAGTACTTC
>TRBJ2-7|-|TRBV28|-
CASVAFRAASYEQYF
TGTGCCAGCGTAGCATTTCGAGCGGCCTCCTACGAGCAGTACTTC
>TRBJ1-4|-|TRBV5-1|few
CASSLGGAPNEKLFF
TGCGCCAGCAGCTTGGGCGGAGCACCCAATGAAAAACTGTTTTTT
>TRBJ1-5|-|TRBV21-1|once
CASSEGEQPQHF
TGTGCCAGCAGCGAAGGAGAGCAGCCCCAGCATTTT
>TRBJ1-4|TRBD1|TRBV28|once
CASSTRTGRATNEKLFF
TGTGCCAGCAGTACCCGGACAGGCCGTGCAACTAATGAAAAACTGTTTTTT
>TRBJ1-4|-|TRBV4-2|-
CASSQDRTREKLFF
TGTGCCAGCAGCCAAGACAGGACTAGGGAAAAACTGTTTTTT
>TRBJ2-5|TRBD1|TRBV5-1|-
CASSYQGAAEYF
TGCGCCAGCAGCTACCAGGGGGCCGCGGAGTACTTC
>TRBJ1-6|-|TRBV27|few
CASRTGTYNSPLHF
TGTGCCAGTCGCACCGGGACGTATAATTCACCCCTCCACTTT
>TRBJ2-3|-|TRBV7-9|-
CASSPGTHSTDTQYF
TGTGCCAGCAGCCCCGGGACTCACAGCACAGATACGCAGTATTTT
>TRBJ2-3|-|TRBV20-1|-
CSAMQDPTDTQYF
TGCAGTGCTATGCAGGACCCCACAGATACGCAGTATTTT
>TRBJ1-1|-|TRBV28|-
CASSHGSHMNTEAFF
TGTGCCAGCAGCCACGGCAGCCACATGAACACTGAAGCTTTCTTT
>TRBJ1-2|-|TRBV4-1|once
CASSQAALYGYTF
TGCGCCAGCAGCCAAGCAGCCTTATATGGCTACACCTTC
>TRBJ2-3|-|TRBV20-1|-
CSDYIGPDTQYF
TGCAGTGACTACATCGGTCCAGATACGCAGTATTTT
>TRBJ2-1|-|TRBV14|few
CASSRERVRQFF
TGTGCCAGCAGCCGAGAAAGGGTCAGGCAGTTCTTC
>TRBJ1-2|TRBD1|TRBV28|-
CASSNRRDRVVANYGYTF
TGTGCCAGCAGCAATCGCCGGGACAGGGTCGTAGCTAACTATGGCTACACCTTC
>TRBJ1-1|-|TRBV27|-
CASIPRGFLNTEAFF
TGTGCCAGCATCCCGAGGGGATTTTTGAACACTGAAGCTTTCTTT
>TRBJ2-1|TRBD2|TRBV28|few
CASSSKLAGSDYNEQFF
TGTGCCAGCAGTTCCAAACTAGCGGGATCCGATTACAATGAGCAGTTCTTC
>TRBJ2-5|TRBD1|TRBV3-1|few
CASSQGRTGGTQETQYF
TGTGCCAGCAGCCAAGGGAGGACAGGCGGAACACAAGAGACCCAGTACTTC
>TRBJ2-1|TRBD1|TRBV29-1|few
CSVGVTGGDEQFF
TGCAGCGTTGGAGTGACAGGGGGCGATGAGCAGTTCTTC
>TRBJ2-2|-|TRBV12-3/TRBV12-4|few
CASSPLGFRDVGGELFF
TGTGCCAGCAGTCCACTAGGGTTTAGGGATGTTGGCGGGGAGCTGTTTTTT
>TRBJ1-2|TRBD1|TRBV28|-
CASRQGFNGYTF
TGTGCCAGTCGACAGGGATTCAATGGCTACACCTTC
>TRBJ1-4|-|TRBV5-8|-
CASSVRRGGEKLFF
TGTGCCAGCAGCGTTCGACGGGGCGGTGAAAAACTGTTTTTT
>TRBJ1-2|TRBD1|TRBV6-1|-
CASSVTGGRTF
TGTGCCAGCAGTGTAACAGGGGGCCGCACCTTC
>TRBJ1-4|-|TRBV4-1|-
CASSQATNEKLFF
TGCGCCAGCAGCCAAGCGACTAATGAAAAACTGTTTTTT
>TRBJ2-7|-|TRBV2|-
CASYEGTSSYEQYF
TGTGCCAGCTATGAGGGGACGAGCTCCTACGAGCAGTACTTC
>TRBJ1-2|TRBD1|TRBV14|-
CASSQEAGTGYGYTF
TGTGCCAGCAGCCAAGAAGCCGGGACAGGATATGGCTACACCTTC
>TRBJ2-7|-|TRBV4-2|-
CASSQVAAVSSYEQYF
TGTGCCAGCAGCCAAGTCGCGGCGGTGAGCTCCTACGAGCAGTACTTC
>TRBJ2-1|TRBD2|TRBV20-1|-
CSARDLTREADNEQFF
TGCAGTGCTAGAGATTTAACGCGGGAGGCCGACAATGAGCAGTTCTTC
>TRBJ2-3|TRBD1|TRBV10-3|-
CAISSRGSTDTQYF
TGTGCCATCAGTTCCAGGGGGAGCACAGATACGCAGTATTTT
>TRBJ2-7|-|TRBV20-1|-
CSATRDLALLEQYF
TGCAGTGCTACACGGGATTTGGCCCTCCTCGAGCAGTACTTC
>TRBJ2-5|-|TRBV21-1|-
CASSKEGSPGVEETQYF
TGTGCCAGCAGCAAAGAGGGGTCCCCAGGGGTGGAAGAGACCCAGTACTTC
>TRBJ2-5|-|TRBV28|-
CASNTQGFGTQYF
TGTGCCAGCAATACACAGGGTTTTGGGACCCAGTACTTC
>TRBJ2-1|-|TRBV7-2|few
CASISGAAYNEQFF
TGTGCCAGCATCTCGGGAGCTGCCTACAATGAGCAGTTCTTC
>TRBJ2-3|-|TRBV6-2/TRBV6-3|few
CASSYGPGLDTDTQYF
TGTGCCAGCAGTTACGGACCGGGACTTGACACAGATACGCAGTATTTT
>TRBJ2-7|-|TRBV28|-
CASSSPGTLAYEQYF
TGTGCCAGCAGTTCCCCCGGGACGTTAGCCTACGAGCAGTACTTC
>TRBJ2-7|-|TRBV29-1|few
CSATGTRNYEQYF
TGCAGCGCCACCGGGACTCGGAACTACGAGCAGTACTTC
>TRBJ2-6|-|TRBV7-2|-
CASSPLVLSGANVLTF
TGTGCCAGCAGCCCCCTAGTCCTTTCTGGGGCCAACGTCCTGACTTTC
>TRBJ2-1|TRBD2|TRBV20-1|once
CSARTSGSWQQFF
TGCAGTGCGCGGACTAGCGGGAGTTGGCAGCAGTTCTTC
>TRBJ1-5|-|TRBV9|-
CASSVGGTVNQPQHF
TGTGCCAGCAGCGTAGGCGGGACGGTCAATCAGCCCCAGCATTTT
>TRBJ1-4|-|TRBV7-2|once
CASSSRAQGGKLFF
TGTGCCAGCAGCTCCCGGGCCCAGGGTGGGAAACTGTTTTTT
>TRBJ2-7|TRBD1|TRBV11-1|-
CASTENIGQAYEQYF
TGTGCCAGCACCGAAAATATCGGACAGGCCTACGAGCAGTACTTC
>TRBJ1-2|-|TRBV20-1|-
CSANLPTGINYGYTF
TGCAGTGCTAACCTACCTACAGGGATCAACTATGGCTACACCTTC
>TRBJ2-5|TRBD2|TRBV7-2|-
CASSLVAGLASRETQYF
TGTGCCAGCAGCTTAGTTGCCGGACTAGCATCGCGGGAGACCCAGTACTTC
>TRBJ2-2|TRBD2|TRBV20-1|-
CSARTSGSAAGELFF
TGCAGTGCTAGAACTAGCGGGAGCGCGGCCGGGGAGCTGTTTTTT
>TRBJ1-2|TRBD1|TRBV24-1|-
CATSDVDRVGGYTF
TGTGCCACCAGTGATGTGGACAGGGTCGGAGGCTACACCTTC
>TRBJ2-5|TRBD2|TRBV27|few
CASSLGGLAGRDFKVGTQYF
TGTGCCAGCAGTTTAGGAGGACTAGCGGGGAGAGACTTCAAGGTGGGGACCCAGTACTTC
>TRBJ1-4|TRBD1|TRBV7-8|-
CASSSPDRGNEKLFF
TGTGCCAGCAGCTCCCCGGACAGGGGAAATGAAAAACTGTTTTTT
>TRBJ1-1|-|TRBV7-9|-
CASTQGNWRGTNPNTEAFF
TGTGCCAGCACCCAGGGCAACTGGCGGGGGACCAATCCGAACACTGAAGCTTTCTTT
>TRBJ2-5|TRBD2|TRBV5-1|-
CASNHLAASGRSETQYF
TGCGCCAGCAATCACCTCGCGGCTAGCGGGAGGTCGGAGACCCAGTACTTC
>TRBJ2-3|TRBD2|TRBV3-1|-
CASSREPTSGTQYF
TGTGCCAGCAGCCGCGAACCGACTAGCGGCACGCAGTATTTT